This TCR beta chain was identified in a study of T cell responses to AZD1222 COVID-19 vaccine. Overall study results and limits: No day 14 peak samples; only post-peak repertoires were characterized.

V lost 0 bases, J lost 5 bases, and 8 bases stayed unmatched. The CDR3 is 17 amino acids. Germline V CDR1 and CDR2: LGHDT, YNNKEL (reference sequence). Remarks on this clone: Its specificity is not known.

Generated by immunoSEQ multiplex PCR, the TCRdb table keeps only in-frame clones and is missing some. The table has tens of thousands of clones, 80% to 85% seen once. The chain recombines TRBV3-1 (or the pseudogene TRBV3-2) with TRBJ1-2, with TRBD1 identical over 11 bases. The TCR originated in an adult in good health. Sequenced material: peripheral blood, taken on day 0 of AZD1222 vaccination. The CDR3 nucleotides read TGTGCCAGCAGCCAAGATAAGGACAGGGGGCGCAGGTATGGCTACACCTTC. Translation: CASSQDKDRGRRYGYTF.